This TCR beta chain was sequenced during a study of T cell repertoires in cytomegalovirus infection. Germline V CDR1 and CDR2: DFQATT, SNEGSKA (reference sequence). Trimming took 6 bases from V and 4 from J; bases not matched to a gene: 2. The CDR3 spans 11 residues. At least ten counts were recorded for this clonotype. Using its own MiXCR run on the reads, TCRdb lists one record per CDR3 protein. This table has hundreds of thousands of distinct CDR3 sequences, approximately 11% appearing once. The chain recombines TRBV20-1 with TRBJ1-1; 7 nucleotides match TRBD1. The sample comprised PBMCs. The receptor was isolated from a human donor in good health (CMV status not recorded). Some clones in this sample may be carry-over from other donors' samples. The CDR3 here is CSASGGTEAFF. CDR3 coding DNA: TGCAGTGCATCAGGGGGCACTGAAGCTTTCTTT.